The 3 T cell receptor beta chains in this list originate from one sample, sequenced in a study of blood T cell repertoires in COVID-19. TCRdb's copy holds only in-frame clones and misses some; the assay was immunoSEQ multiplex PCR. Here the sample spans roughly 290,000 clones, 89% being singletons. The sample consisted of peripheral blood. The receptors come from a woman in her fifties or sixties with acute or convalescent COVID-19.

This clone appeared once. V usage is TRBV6-5 and J usage is TRBJ1-1; TRBD1 aligns across 9 bases. This CDR3 contains 14 residues. Trimming cost V 6 bases and J 4 bases; bases outside gene matches: 6. The V gene's germline CDR1 is MNHEY and CDR2 SVGAGI. In DNA form, the CDR3 reads TGTGCCAGCAGGGACAGGGGAGGTGGCACTGAAGCTTTCTTT. Amino acids: CASRDRGGGTEAFF.

In nucleotides, the CDR3 is TGTGCCAGCAGCCCCCGGACAGTCGGGACCTACGAGCAGTACTTC. As protein: CASSPRTVGTYEQYF. The rearrangement uses TRBV9 and TRBJ2-7, with a possible D match to TRBD1 (6 bases). The CDR3 has 15 amino acids. Germline V CDR1 and CDR2: SGDLS, YYNGEE. Trimming stripped 4 bases from V and 2 bases from J, with 16 bases between.

The chain recombines TRBV28 with TRBJ2-7, with TRBD2 matching 8 bases. The CDR3 covers 15 residues. Trimming took 1 base from V and 6 from J; bases not matched to a gene: 8. Per germline, CDR1 MDHEN and CDR2 SYDVKM. This CDR3 is CASSLSGGNPGEQYF. CDR3 in DNA: TGTGCCAGCAGTTTATCGGGAGGGAACCCGGGCGAGCAGTACTTC.